This TCR beta chain was captured in a study of cytomegalovirus exposure and HLA in healthy donors. Germline V gives CDR1 MGHDK, CDR2 SYGVNS. The CDR3 has 15 residues. V was cut by 8 bases and J by 1 base, with 16 bases left in between. 60 Vbeta and 13 Jbeta primers were used in PCR. Assay used: immunoSEQ multiplex PCR; TCRdb lists only in-frame clones, some missing. This table has 98,000 or so clones, more than 65% appearing once. This TCR came from a human donor in good health. The source material was PBMCs. This chain joins TRBV25-1 and TRBJ2-3; maybe TRBD2 (5 bases). CDR3 coding DNA: TGTGCCAGCTCTACCTGGGAGTGGGGCACAGATACGCAGTATTTT. It codes for CASSTWEWGTDTQYF.